This passage covers 18 T cell receptor beta chains from one sample sequenced in a study of T cell responses to AZD1222 COVID-19 vaccine. Sequencing was performed with immunoSEQ multiplex PCR; in TCRdb, only in-frame clones are kept and a portion is missing. This sample yields about 160,000 clones, of which 80% to 95% are seen a single time; about 3.3% belongs to the top ten. The sequencing here drew on peripheral blood, taken 28 days after the second AZD1222 dose. The source of these receptors is an adult who received the AZD1222 COVID-19 vaccine.

The chain recombines TRBV6-6 with TRBJ2-1; D not resolved. This CDR3 spans 17 amino acids. The germline V and J ends were trimmed by 5 bases and 0 bases, with 17 bases remaining between them. The germline CDR1 and CDR2 sequences are MNHNY and SVGAGI (reference sequence). This chain's CDR3 is CASSPSPTASSYNEQFF. In DNA, the CDR3 is TGTGCCAGCAGTCCCTCCCCCACAGCAAGCTCCTACAATGAGCAGTTCTTC.

This chain connects TRBV6-5 to TRBJ1-2; 7 bases are a match to TRBD1. The CDR3 totals 14 residues. With V trimmed by 7 bases and J by 6 bases, 11 bases remained unmatched. Germline-derived CDR1 and CDR2 are MNHEY and SVGAGI. The CDR3: CASNPRQGMNGYTF. CDR3 DNA: TGTGCCAGCAACCCAAGACAGGGAATGAATGGCTACACCTTC.

This chain joins TRBV2 and TRBJ1-2; no reliable D call. There are 11 residues in the CDR3. V was cut by 7 bases and J by 4 bases, with 7 bases left in between. From germline, CDR1 is SNHLY and CDR2 FYNNEI. CDR3 in amino acids: CASMGGYGYTF. The CDR3 DNA sequence: TGTGCCAGCATGGGTGGCTATGGCTACACCTTC. The whole variable domain, remainder taken from reference TRBV2 and TRBJ1-2, is EPEVTQTPSHQVTQMGQEVILRCVPISNHLYFYWYRQILGQKVEFLVSFYNNEISEKSEIFDDQFSVERPDGSNFTLKIRSTKLEDSAMYFCASMGGYGYTFGSGTRLTVV.

This clone was observed a few times. The V call is TRBV7-9, the J call TRBJ2-3, with 7 bases aligning to TRBD2. Trimming at V came to 11 bases and at J to 4 bases, leaving 3 bases not matched to a gene. Germline V gene lookup returns CDR1 SEHNR and CDR2 FQNEAQ (reference sequence). The CDR3 runs to 11 residues. The CDR3 DNA is TGTGCCTTTGGGGGGGCAGATACGCAGTATTTT. It codes for CAFGGADTQYF.

The chain combines TRBV2 with TRBJ1-2, with D tentatively TRBD1 (5 bases). The germline CDR1 and CDR2 sequences are SNHLY and FYNNEI. CDR3 length: 11 amino acids. V was trimmed by 7 bases and J by 7 bases, leaving 10 bases between them. The CDR3 DNA reads as TGTGCCAGCAATCGGGACTTTGGCTACACCTTC. Its translation: CASNRDFGYTF.

The CDR3 nucleotides read TGTGCCAGCAGCTTAGCAGGTCAGGAAGGCTACACCTTC. It is translated as CASSLAGQEGYTF. V is TRBV7-9 and J is TRBJ1-2; no clear D gene. The CDR3 loop spans 13 amino acids. The ends were cut back, 0 bases at V and 8 bases at J, with 10 bases in the middle. The germline gives CDR1 SEHNR, CDR2 FQNEAQ (reference sequence).

The table lists this clone with a count of one. This rearrangement joins TRBV7-9 to TRBJ1-1; a possible D gene is TRBD1 (5 bases). From germline, CDR1 is SEHNR and CDR2 FQNEAQ (reference sequence). The CDR3 sequence is 14 residues long. V was clipped by 6 bases and J by 5 bases, with 16 bases between them. CDR3 sequence reads: CASRWGRAETEAFF. CDR3 sequence (DNA): TGTGCCAGCAGGTGGGGCAGGGCGGAGACTGAAGCTTTCTTT.

The chain carries TRBV5-5 and TRBJ2-6; D unclear. V shed 4 bases and J shed 4 bases, with 12 bases lying between them. There are 15 residues in the CDR3. The germline V gene has CDR1 SGHKS and CDR2 YYEKEE (reference sequence). The CDR3 nucleotides are TGTGCCAGCAGCCCTCCCCTGTCGGGGGCCAACGTCCTGACTTTC. This translates into CASSPPLSGANVLTF.

The CDR3 nucleotides read TGTGCCAGTAGGAACGACGCGCATAATTCACCCCTCCACTTT. Translated, it gives CASRNDAHNSPLHF. V usage is TRBV19 and J usage is TRBJ1-6; D unclear. Germline lookup yields CDR1 LNHDA and CDR2 SQIVND (reference sequence). This CDR3 contains 14 residues. Trimming cost V 6 bases and J 5 bases, with 11 bases left between them.

This clone came up once. The chain employs TRBV27 and TRBJ1-1; 11 nucleotides agree with TRBD1. Germline V lookup: CDR1 MNHEY, CDR2 SMNVEV (reference sequence). The CDR3 runs 16 residues. Trimming took 5 bases from V and 4 from J; bases not matched to a gene: 9. The CDR3 DNA is TGTGCCAGCAGTCAATCCAGGACAGGGGGCTTCACTGAAGCTTTCTTT. Protein product: CASSQSRTGGFTEAFF.

The chain is built from TRBV5-1 and TRBJ1-2; D gene unclear. V shed 0 bases and J shed 6 bases, with 12 bases lying between them. CDR3 size: 14 residues. Germline loops: CDR1 SGHRS, CDR2 YFSETQ. The CDR3 DNA reads as TGCGCCAGCAGCTTGGCCGCGTCAGGTGATGGCTACACCTTC. Amino acid sequence: CASSLAASGDGYTF.

V gene TRBV14 combines with J gene TRBJ2-1; 8 bases agree with TRBD2. Germline V gene data show CDR1 as SGHDN and CDR2 as FVKESK. Losses at the gene ends were 1 base for V and 0 bases for J; bases not matched to a gene: 8. CDR3 length: 18 residues. This CDR3 is CASSQGVASGLSYNEQFF. The CDR3 DNA is TGTGCCAGCAGCCAAGGAGTGGCTAGCGGGCTCTCCTACAATGAGCAGTTCTTC.

The chain carries TRBV24-1 and TRBJ1-5; D is unclear. The V gene lost 0 bases and the J gene lost 0 bases, with 8 bases spanning the gap. The CDR3 sequence is 16 residues long. Germline-derived CDR1 and CDR2 are KGHDR and SFDVKD. The chain's CDR3 is CATSDLRPYSNQPQHF. The CDR3 coding sequence is TGTGCCACCAGTGATTTGCGACCTTATAGCAATCAGCCCCAGCATTTT.

For the CDR3, the DNA is TGTGCCAGTAGTATCACAAGGGGGTGGGACACCGGGGAGCTGTTTTTT. This codes for CASSITRGWDTGELFF. V and J are TRBV19 and TRBJ2-2; the D gene is possibly TRBD1 (6 bases). CDR1 is LNHDA and CDR2 is SQIVND in the germline V gene (reference sequence). This CDR3 contains 16 residues. The V gene lost 3 bases and the J gene lost 3 bases, with 14 bases spanning the gap.

This CDR3 reads CASSLVLAGENTGELFF. DNA of the CDR3: TGCGCCAGCAGCTTGGTTCTAGCGGGAGAGAACACCGGGGAGCTGTTTTTT. This chain joins TRBV5-1 and TRBJ2-2; 10 nucleotides line up with TRBD2. Germline-derived CDR1 and CDR2 are SGHRS and YFSETQ. V was pared by 0 bases and J by 1 base, with 3 bases of the junction left unmatched. CDR3 size: 17 residues.

J is TRBJ2-5 and V is TRBV7-9, with 10 bases matching TRBD2. Germline-derived CDR1 and CDR2 are SEHNR and FQNEAQ (reference sequence). There are 14 residues in the CDR3. Trimming at V came to 5 bases and at J to 2 bases, leaving 2 bases not matched to a gene. The CDR3 here is CASSATSGQETQYF. In nucleotides, the CDR3 is TGTGCCAGCAGCGCGACTAGCGGGCAAGAGACCCAGTACTTC. Together with reference TRBV7-9 and TRBJ2-5, the CDR3 gives the full variable domain: DTGVSQNPRHKITKRGQNVTFRCDPISEHNRLYWYRQTLGQGPEFLTYFQNEAQLEKSRLLSDRFSAERPKGSFSTLEIQRTEQGDSAMYLCASSATSGQETQYFGPGTRLLVL.

A few counts support this clone. The rearrangement joins TRBV6-5 to TRBJ2-2; 7 positions agree with TRBD1. The V segment lost 4 bases and the J segment 0 bases; nucleotides outside the gene matches: 2. The germline V gene encodes CDR1 MNHEY and CDR2 SVGAGI. The CDR3 contains 15 residues. This chain's CDR3 is CASSFGTANTGELFF. CDR3 DNA sequence: TGTGCCAGCAGTTTCGGGACAGCGAACACCGGGGAGCTGTTTTTT.

This clone was seen a handful of times. The chain is built from TRBV19 and TRBJ2-3, with 7 bases that match TRBD1. CDR1 and CDR2 (germline): LNHDA, SQIVND (reference sequence). This CDR3 has 14 residues. V lost 1 base, J lost 9 bases, and 7 bases stayed unmatched. CDR3 sequence reads: CASSIGLGTATQYF. CDR3 coding DNA: TGTGCCAGTAGTATAGGACTCGGGACAGCAACGCAGTATTTT.